Sequencing of this T cell receptor beta chain was carried out in a study of blood T cell repertoires in COVID-19. Study overall: Acute and convalescent COVID-19 specimens originated in the United States, Italy and Spain. In each case, the material was cDNA or gDNA derived from T cells, B-cell-depleted T cells, or PBMCs.

CDR1 MNHNS and CDR2 SASEGT come from the germline V gene. The length of the CDR3 is 15 residues. The V end lost 0 bases, the J end lost 0 bases, and 8 bases lay between the germline ends. Per the original methods: For nucleated cells, counts were estimated from reference gene primer amplification. Sequencing used immunoSEQ multiplex PCR; TCRdb keeps in-frame clones, though not all of them. V and J calls and clone size are as listed in that table; D and trimming were resolved from the DNA. The sample consists of about 220,000 clones, roughly 85% of them appearing once. The sequenced material came from peripheral blood. The chain recombines TRBV6-1 with TRBJ1-1; D call uncertain. The TCR comes from an elderly woman with acute or convalescent COVID-19. The CDR3 here is CASSEAGEVNTEAFF. CDR3 coding DNA: TGTGCCAGCAGTGAAGCCGGGGAGGTGAACACTGAAGCTTTCTTT.